This T cell receptor (beta chain) was sequenced for a study of immune cell composition in non-small cell lung cancer. Looking at the study overall: Most cases were lung adenocarcinoma or squamous cell carcinoma.

Normal lung was sampled as far from the tumour as possible, at least 3 cm. DNA was extracted from unsorted cell suspensions stored frozen. The study's findings and limits: Squamous carcinomas (approximately 75%) more often had tumour-associated clones >0.5% than adenocarcinomas (33%). TIL tumour reactivity correlated with maximal tumour-associated clone frequency in adenocarcinoma.

In regard to this clone: The antigen remains undetermined.

Method: immunoSEQ multiplex PCR; TCRdb's copy keeps in-frame clones and lacks some. The table has roughly 9,500 clones, around 77% seen once. The receptor was isolated from a human donor with non-small cell lung cancer. Specimen: non-adjacent lung tissue.

CDR3 nucleotide sequence: TGTGCCAGCAGCCGGGAAGCTGAGCAGTTCTTC. It codes for CASSREAEQFF. The J gene is TRBJ2-1, the V gene TRBV5-6; weak D call: TRBD2 (5 bases). Trimming pared 4 bases from V and 9 bases from J, leaving 8 bases between. CDR1 and CDR2 from the germline V gene are SGHDT and YYEEEE. This CDR3 is 11 amino acids long. The entire variable domain, with the rest obtained from reference TRBV5-6 and TRBJ2-1, is as follows: DAGVTQSPTHLIKTRGQQVTLRCSPKSGHDTVSWYQQALGQGPQFIFQYYEEEERQRGNFPDRFSGHQFPNYSSELNVNALLLGDSALYLCASSREAEQFFGPGTRLTVL.